This is a list of T cell receptor beta chains from one sample in a study of molecular identifiers for immune sequencing clone quantification. TCRdb processed the PCR reads anew with MiXCR; each CDR3 protein has one entry. In the table there are some 94,000 distinct CDR3 sequences, about 23% of which are singletons. The source material was naive CD8+ T cells from blood, with Jurkat cell RNA spiked in. These receptors were obtained from a human donor in good health. Some libraries in this study had Jurkat cell RNA spiked in. Both conserved end residues are part of each CDR3. Fields, in order: V gene, CDR3 length, D gene, J gene, clone size, CDR3 DNA, CDR3 protein. D genes are given only for firm matches. The listing skips clone size in some rows; elsewhere it reads once, few, many or a size class.

V: TRBV7-2; length: 17; D: TRBD2; J: TRBJ2-1; size: few; DNA: TGTGCCAGCAGGGGACTAGCGGGAAGGGGGCTTGAGGATGAGCAGTTCTTC; CDR3: CASRGLAGRGLEDEQFF
V: TRBV14; length: 16; D: TRBD2; J: TRBJ2-3; size: many; DNA: TGTGCCAGCAGCGAAAGACTAGCGGGGGTCACAGATACGCAGTATTTT; CDR3: CASSERLAGVTDTQYF
V: TRBV5-1; length: 14; D: NA; J: TRBJ2-3; size: few; DNA: TGCGCCAGCAGCTTGGCCAGCAGCATTGATACGCAGTATTTT; CDR3: CASSLASSIDTQYF
V: TRBV28; length: 14; D: TRBD1; J: TRBJ1-1; size: many; DNA: TGTGCCAGCAGTCCAACAGGGGTCGGCACTGAAGCTTTCTTT; CDR3: CASSPTGVGTEAFF
V: TRBV19; length: 15; D: NA; J: TRBJ2-6; size: many; DNA: TGTGCCAGTAGTATATCCCCCTCTGGGGCCAACGTCCTGACTTTC; CDR3: CASSISPSGANVLTF
V: TRBV7-6; length: 14; D: NA; J: TRBJ1-5; size: few; DNA: TGTGCCAGCAGCTTAGCCCGGACCGATCAGCCCCAGCATTTT; CDR3: CASSLARTDQPQHF
V: TRBV3-1; length: 13; D: TRBD1; J: TRBJ2-7; size: NA; DNA: TGTGCCAGCAGCTTGGGACAGAGCTACGAGCAGTACTTC; CDR3: CASSLGQSYEQYF
V: TRBV6-6; length: 16; D: TRBD2; J: TRBJ2-7; size: NA; DNA: TGTGCCAGCAGTTCCCACAGACTAGCGGGATCCTACGAGCAGTACTTC; CDR3: CASSSHRLAGSYEQYF
V: TRBV7-2; length: 15; D: TRBD1; J: TRBJ1-5; size: many; DNA: TGTGCCAGCAGCTTAAACAGGGGACCCAATCAGCCCCAGCATTTT; CDR3: CASSLNRGPNQPQHF
V: TRBV30; length: 13; D: TRBD1; J: TRBJ1-1; size: few; DNA: TGTGCCTGGAGTGCGGACAGGGACACTGAAGCTTTCTTT; CDR3: CAWSADRDTEAFF
V: TRBV15; length: 21; D: TRBD1; J: TRBJ2-7; size: few; DNA: TGTGCCACCAGCAGAGAGGGGACAGGGGGCACTAGCGGGATCTCCTCCTACGAGCAGTACTTC; CDR3: CATSREGTGGTSGISSYEQYF
V: TRBV28; length: 16; D: TRBD2; J: TRBJ2-3; size: many; DNA: TGTGCCAGCCAACTAGCGGGCCACCCCCCCCCAGATACGCAGTATTTT; CDR3: CASQLAGHPPPDTQYF
V: TRBV19; length: 12; D: NA; J: TRBJ2-3; size: NA; DNA: TGTGCCAGTACAGGCAGCACAGATACGCAGTATTTT; CDR3: CASTGSTDTQYF
V: TRBV30; length: 14; D: TRBD1; J: TRBJ2-7; size: NA; DNA: TGTGCCTGGAGTCCGGGACAGGGCGCCTACGAGCAGTACTTC; CDR3: CAWSPGQGAYEQYF
V: TRBV24-1; length: 16; D: TRBD2; J: TRBJ2-5; size: few; DNA: TGTGCCACCAGCGCGCTTAGCGGGAGCAGACAGGAGACCCAGTACTTC; CDR3: CATSALSGSRQETQYF
V: TRBV7-9; length: 15; D: NA; J: TRBJ1-5; size: few; DNA: TGTGCCAGCAGCTTAGGTTGGGACATGAGAGAGCCCCAGCATTTT; CDR3: CASSLGWDMREPQHF
V: TRBV20-1; length: 13; D: TRBD2; J: TRBJ2-7; size: few; DNA: TGCAGTGCTAGGGAGACCCGGGGGGACGAGCAGTACTTC; CDR3: CSARETRGDEQYF
V: TRBV30; length: 14; D: NA; J: TRBJ2-7; size: many; DNA: TGTGCCTGGGGAGGGGACAGTTCGACCTACGAGCAGTACTTC; CDR3: CAWGGDSSTYEQYF
V: TRBV29-1; length: 13; D: NA; J: TRBJ2-6; size: many; DNA: TGCAGCGTCCCGGGGTCTGGGGCCAACGTCCTGACTTTC; CDR3: CSVPGSGANVLTF
V: TRBV9; length: 17; D: TRBD2; J: TRBJ2-1; size: once; DNA: TGTGCCAGCAGCGGGACTAGCGGGGGTGGGTCCTACAATGAGCAGTTCTTC; CDR3: CASSGTSGGGSYNEQFF
V: TRBV19; length: 15; D: NA; J: TRBJ2-6; size: many; DNA: TGTGCCAGTAGTTGGGGCTCGGCTGGGGCCAACGTCCTGACTTTC; CDR3: CASSWGSAGANVLTF
V: TRBV30; length: 13; D: NA; J: TRBJ1-5; size: many; DNA: TGTGCCTGGAGTGTAAGGGGGGACCAGCCCCAGCATTTT; CDR3: CAWSVRGDQPQHF
V: TRBV12-3/TRBV12-4; length: 14; D: TRBD1; J: TRBJ2-7; size: few; DNA: TGTGCCAGCAGAGGACAGGGGGCGACCCACGAGCAGTACTTC; CDR3: CASRGQGATHEQYF
V: TRBV27; length: 14; D: TRBD1; J: TRBJ2-1; size: NA; DNA: TGTGCCAGCAGTTTGACAGGGAGTGTCTATGAGCAGTTCTTC; CDR3: CASSLTGSVYEQFF
V: TRBV2; length: 16; D: TRBD2; J: TRBJ2-7; size: few; DNA: TGTGCCAGCAGTGAATTAATTAGCGGGACCTCCTACGAGCAGTACTTC; CDR3: CASSELISGTSYEQYF
V: TRBV5-1; length: 14; D: NA; J: TRBJ2-7; size: few; DNA: TGCGCCAGCAGCAACCCCGGGGACACATACGAGCAGTACTTC; CDR3: CASSNPGDTYEQYF
V: TRBV9; length: 15; D: NA; J: TRBJ2-7; size: NA; DNA: TGTGCCAGCAGCCCGCCAGCGGGTACATCCTACGAGCAGTACTTC; CDR3: CASSPPAGTSYEQYF
V: TRBV7-9; length: 15; D: NA; J: TRBJ1-1; size: few; DNA: TGTGCCAGCAGCTTAGTTGAAAGGGGAAACACTGAAGCTTTCTTT; CDR3: CASSLVERGNTEAFF
V: TRBV9; length: 18; D: NA; J: TRBJ2-3; size: many; DNA: TGTGCCAGCAGCGTAGCCCCTCGACTAGACGACCGGGGAGATACGCAGTATTTT; CDR3: CASSVAPRLDDRGDTQYF
V: TRBV11-2; length: 13; D: TRBD2; J: TRBJ2-3; size: many; DNA: TGTGCCAGCAAGGGACTAGTGGCAGATACGCAGTATTTT; CDR3: CASKGLVADTQYF
V: TRBV19; length: 14; D: TRBD1; J: TRBJ1-5; size: many; DNA: TGTGCCAGTAGTTCCGACAGGGCGCTCCAGCCCCAGCATTTT; CDR3: CASSSDRALQPQHF
V: TRBV10-3; length: 13; D: NA; J: TRBJ1-6; size: NA; DNA: TGTGCCATCAGTGGAGAAGCTAATTCACCCCTCCACTTT; CDR3: CAISGEANSPLHF
V: TRBV7-9; length: 18; D: TRBD1; J: TRBJ1-1; size: NA; DNA: TGTGCCAGCAGCGCCGACAGGGACGCACAACTCGGAAACACTGAAGCTTTCTTT; CDR3: CASSADRDAQLGNTEAFF
V: TRBV4-3; length: 17; D: TRBD2; J: TRBJ2-3; size: NA; DNA: TGCGCCAGCAGCCAAGATGGGGCGGGGGGAAGCACAGATACGCAGTATTTT; CDR3: CASSQDGAGGSTDTQYF
V: TRBV27; length: 15; D: TRBD1; J: TRBJ1-1; size: NA; DNA: TGTGTCAGCAGTTTAGCCACAGGGGTGTTTACTGAAGCTTTCTTT; CDR3: CVSSLATGVFTEAFF
V: TRBV11-2; length: 14; D: NA; J: TRBJ2-5; size: many; DNA: TGTGCCAGCAGCTTAGATATTAGACCGCACCTCCGGTACTTC; CDR3: CASSLDIRPHLRYF
V: TRBV27; length: 14; D: TRBD2; J: TRBJ2-7; size: NA; DNA: TGTGCCAGCAGGGGCACGGGGGGGCTCTACGAGCAGTACTTC; CDR3: CASRGTGGLYEQYF
V: TRBV27; length: 13; D: NA; J: TRBJ2-1; size: few; DNA: TGTGCCAGCAGTTTTTCAGGCCGCGGTGAGCAGTTCTTC; CDR3: CASSFSGRGEQFF
V: TRBV19; length: 16; D: TRBD1; J: TRBJ2-3; size: many; DNA: TGTGCCAGTAGTACCCCATTCAGGGGGAGCACAGATACGCAGTATTTT; CDR3: CASSTPFRGSTDTQYF
V: TRBV28; length: 15; D: TRBD1; J: TRBJ2-1; size: few; DNA: TGTGCCAGCACCGAAGATGACAGGGCCTACAATGAGCAGTTCTTC; CDR3: CASTEDDRAYNEQFF
V: TRBV28; length: 14; D: NA; J: TRBJ2-5; size: many; DNA: TGTGCCAGCAGTTTTCCGGATGTATTAGAGACCCAGTACTTC; CDR3: CASSFPDVLETQYF
V: TRBV12-3/TRBV12-4; length: 14; D: NA; J: TRBJ1-4; size: NA; DNA: TGTGCCAGCAGTTTTGGCCGGAAAAATGAAAAACTGTTTTTT; CDR3: CASSFGRKNEKLFF
V: TRBV7-9; length: 11; D: NA; J: TRBJ2-1; size: many; DNA: TGTGCCAGCAGCCTCGGTAATGAGCAGTTCTTC; CDR3: CASSLGNEQFF
V: TRBV11-2; length: 15; D: TRBD1; J: TRBJ2-1; size: NA; DNA: TGTGCCAGCAGCCCTCCGGGACAGCTCTACAATGAGCAGTTCTTC; CDR3: CASSPPGQLYNEQFF
V: TRBV4-2; length: 16; D: TRBD2; J: TRBJ2-5; size: many; DNA: TGTGCCAGCAGCCCGTGGACTAGCGGTACCCAAGAGACCCAGTACTTC; CDR3: CASSPWTSGTQETQYF